Each of the 27 T cell receptor beta chains below was sequenced from the same sample in a study of cytomegalovirus exposure and HLA in healthy donors. This PCR relied on a set of 60 Vbeta primers and 13 Jbeta primers. Data came from immunoSEQ multiplex PCR; TCRdb stores just in-frame clones and leaves some out. This repertoire comprises 180,000 or so clones; its ten largest clones make up roughly 0.74%. The material sequenced was PBMCs. Receptor source: a boy between 5 and 17 years old in good health and CMV-seronegative.

The V gene is TRBV2, the J gene TRBJ1-6, with TRBD1 identical over 8 bases. Germline CDR1 reads SNHLY; CDR2 reads FYNNEI. This CDR3 is 16 amino acids long. V gave up 4 bases and J gave up 0 bases; unmatched junction bases: 2. The CDR3 sequence is CASSAGGASYNSPLHF. CDR3 in DNA: TGTGCCAGCAGTGCAGGGGGCGCCTCCTATAATTCACCCCTCCACTTT.

This chain connects TRBV30 to TRBJ2-7; 7 positions agree with TRBD1. The CDR3 is 12 residues long. Germline loops: CDR1 GTSNPN, CDR2 SVGIG (reference sequence). V gave up 4 bases and J gave up 4 bases; unmatched junction bases: 4. The DNA for the CDR3 is TGTGCCTGGACATCGACAGGGTACGAGCAGTACTTC. Translated: CAWTSTGYEQYF. Full variable domain (rest looked up from reference TRBV30 and TRBJ2-7): SQTIHQWPATLVQPVGSPLSLECTVEGTSNPNLYWYRQAAGRGLQLLFYSVGIGQISSEVPQNLSASRPQDRQFILSSKKLLLSDSGFYLCAWTSTGYEQYFGPGTRLTVT.

The chain is built from TRBV10-3 and TRBJ1-6, with TRBD1 matching over 7 bases. Unmatched junction bases numbered 14, after V lost 0 bases and J lost 0 bases. Germline V lookup: CDR1 ENHRY, CDR2 SYGVKD. This CDR3 region has 21 residues. The CDR3, as DNA: TGTGCCATCAGTGAGTCCTGGACAGGCCGACCTGGAAGCTCCTATAATTCACCCCTCCACTTT. Translating it yields CAISESWTGRPGSSYNSPLHF.

The chain joins TRBV15 to TRBJ1-1; perhaps TRBD1 as D (6 bases). V lost 3 bases and J lost 3, with 20 bases in between. Looked up from germline, CDR1 is LNHNV and CDR2 is YYDKDF (reference sequence). This CDR3 comprises 17 residues. The CDR3 nucleotides read TGTGCCACCAGCAGGGACTCCATCAGGGGATTGGACACTGAAGCTTTCTTT. Translated, it gives CATSRDSIRGLDTEAFF.

V gene TRBV10-2 combines with J gene TRBJ2-7, with 7 bases identical to TRBD2. V was clipped by 3 bases and J by 0 bases; unmatched bases: 2. This CDR3 comprises 14 residues. Germline V gene data show CDR1 as WSHSY and CDR2 as SAAADI. The CDR3 protein is CASSEGGGSYEQYF. As DNA, the CDR3 is TGCGCCAGCAGTGAAGGCGGGGGCTCCTACGAGCAGTACTTC.

The chain links TRBV4-1 to TRBJ2-1; possibly TRBD1 for D (8 bases). From germline, CDR1 is MGHRA and CDR2 YSYEKL. The CDR3 has 17 residues. The V gene lost 3 bases and the J gene lost 6 bases, with 21 bases spanning the gap. The chain's CDR3 is CASSHLGGGTGTNEQFF. DNA for the CDR3: TGCGCCAGCAGCCATTTGGGGGGAGGGACAGGCACCAATGAGCAGTTCTTC.

The chain uses TRBV28 and TRBJ1-3; TRBD1 aligns across 7 bases. This CDR3 is built from 15 residues. Germline V gene data show CDR1 as MDHEN and CDR2 as SYDVKM. With V trimmed by 5 bases and J by 1 base, 5 bases remained unmatched. CDR3 in amino acids: CASSPNRGSGNTIYF. The CDR3 DNA sequence: TGTGCCAGCAGTCCTAACAGGGGATCTGGAAACACCATATATTTT. Combining the CDR3 with reference TRBV28 and TRBJ1-3 gives the whole variable domain DVKVTQSSRYLVKRTGEKVFLECVQDMDHENMFWYRQDPGLGLRLIYFSYDVKMKEKGDIPEGYSVSREKKERFSLILESASTNQTSMYLCASSPNRGSGNTIYFGEGSWLTVV.

The chain joins TRBV30 to TRBJ1-5; 7 nucleotides agree with TRBD1. Germline V gene sequence: CDR1 GTSNPN, CDR2 SVGIG (reference sequence). The CDR3 length is 15 residues. The V gene end was trimmed by 1 base and the J gene end by 6 bases; junction bases not matched to a gene: 9. CDR3 sequence: CAWSEHPTGAQPQHF. The CDR3 DNA follows: TGTGCCTGGAGTGAACATCCCACAGGGGCTCAGCCCCAGCATTTT.

The J gene is TRBJ1-6, the V gene TRBV4-1; D is unclear. V was trimmed by 1 base and J by 6 bases, leaving 4 bases between them. This CDR3 has 13 amino acids. The germline CDR1 and CDR2 sequences are MGHRA and YSYEKL. The CDR3 DNA sequence: TGCGCCAGCAGCCAAGCCTTTAATTCACCCCTCCACTTT. Its protein product is CASSQAFNSPLHF.

The chain links TRBV13 to TRBJ2-1, with 8 positions matching TRBD1. CDR3 length equals 14 residues. The germline gives CDR1 PRHDT, CDR2 FYEKMQ (reference sequence). Trimming at V came to 5 bases and at J to 7 bases, leaving 7 bases not matched to a gene. CDR3 nucleotide sequence: TGTGCCAGCAGCCCCCCGGACAGGGCTAATGAGCAGTTCTTC. This gives the protein CASSPPDRANEQFF.

V gene TRBV30 combines with J gene TRBJ1-1, with TRBD1 matching 9 bases. CDR3 length equals 15 residues. From germline, CDR1 is GTSNPN and CDR2 SVGIG (reference sequence). The V gene end was trimmed by 2 bases and the J gene end by 1 base; junction bases not matched to a gene: 5. CDR3 protein: CAWSPKQGANTEAFF. The CDR3 nucleotides read TGTGCCTGGAGTCCCAAACAGGGGGCGAACACTGAAGCTTTCTTT.

This chain links TRBV14 with TRBJ1-2; D gene unclear. Germline assignment: CDR1 SGHDN and CDR2 FVKESK. The V gene lost 1 base and the J gene lost 7 bases, with 13 bases spanning the gap. The CDR3 spans 14 residues. CDR3 sequence reads: CASSQVWRRGGYTF. CDR3 in DNA: TGTGCCAGCAGCCAAGTATGGAGGCGCGGTGGCTACACCTTC.

The V call is TRBV4-1, the J call TRBJ1-3; D gene unclear. Germline CDR1 is MGHRA and CDR2 is YSYEKL. Trimming removed 0 bases at V and 4 bases at J, with 4 bases between. This CDR3 comprises 13 residues. This chain's CDR3 is CASSQDEGNTIYF. Written as DNA, the CDR3 is TGCGCCAGCAGCCAAGATGAGGGAAACACCATATATTTT.

The chain combines TRBV6-5 with TRBJ2-7; the D gene is possibly TRBD1 (5 bases). From germline, CDR1 is MNHEY and CDR2 SVGAGI. CDR3 length equals 14 residues. Between the trimmed V and J ends, which lost 2 bases and 6 bases, there was a span of 14 bases. The CDR3 nucleotides are TGTGCCAGCAGTTACGACAGAAGCGCGGTCGAGCAGTACTTC. It encodes CASSYDRSAVEQYF.

The rearrangement links TRBV7-2 to TRBJ1-5; 9 positions agree with TRBD1. Germline V gene data show CDR1 as SGHTA and CDR2 as FQGNSA. V shed 5 bases, J shed 4 bases, and the junction held 6 bases outside the gene matches. The CDR3 is made up of 15 amino acids. The CDR3 loop is CASSRTGDGNQPQHF. CDR3 in DNA: TGTGCCAGCAGCCGGACAGGGGATGGAAATCAGCCCCAGCATTTT.

The rearrangement joins TRBV6-5 to TRBJ1-2, with 8 bases fitting TRBD1. The ends lost 10 bases at V and 5 bases at J; junction bases unmatched: 9. CDR3 length: 13 residues. Looked up from germline, CDR1 is MNHEY and CDR2 is SVGAGI. CDR3 bases: TGTGCCACACACCTCGGGACAGGTTATGGCTACACCTTC. This encodes CATHLGTGYGYTF.

The rearrangement links TRBV5-1 to TRBJ1-4; 7 positions match TRBD1. The J segment lost 6 bases and the V segment lost 4 bases, leaving 9 bases of the junction unmatched. Germline V CDR1 and CDR2: SGHRS, YFSETQ. CDR3 length equals 15 residues. The chain's CDR3 is CASSPGTVGDEKLFF. The CDR3 bases are TGCGCCAGCAGCCCTGGGACAGTGGGGGATGAAAAACTGTTTTTT.

This chain connects TRBV19 to TRBJ1-1; 7 bases fit TRBD1. The V and J ends lost 2 bases and 2 bases, in that order; junction bases with no gene match: 2. This CDR3 spans 14 amino acids. Germline V gene sequence: CDR1 LNHDA, CDR2 SQIVND (reference sequence). CDR3 nucleotides: TGTGCCAGTAGTATATCAGGGGGTAACACTGAAGCTTTCTTT. This gives the protein CASSISGGNTEAFF.

The chain is built from TRBV28 and TRBJ1-3, with 9 bases fitting TRBD1. This CDR3 comprises 16 residues. The trim removed 5 bases at V and 3 bases at J, leaving 8 bases unmatched. CDR1 and CDR2 from the germline V gene are MDHEN and SYDVKM. CDR3 nucleotides: TGTGCCAGCAGTCTCACAGGGGGCCGGGGTGGAAACACCATATATTTT. Protein: CASSLTGGRGGNTIYF.

The chain joins TRBV7-9 to TRBJ2-3; D uncertain. CDR1 is SEHNR, CDR2 FQNEAQ, per germline (reference sequence). The ends were cut back, 5 bases at V and 1 base at J, with 13 bases in the middle. This CDR3 has 15 amino acids. CDR3 in amino acids: CASSAARPGTDTQYF. As DNA, the CDR3 is TGTGCCAGCAGCGCCGCTAGGCCTGGCACAGATACGCAGTATTTT. Based on the CDR3 plus reference TRBV7-9 and TRBJ2-3, the full variable domain is DTGVSQNPRHKITKRGQNVTFRCDPISEHNRLYWYRQTLGQGPEFLTYFQNEAQLEKSRLLSDRFSAERPKGSFSTLEIQRTEQGDSAMYLCASSAARPGTDTQYFGPGTRLTVL.

The rearrangement links TRBV30 to TRBJ1-3; D is unresolved. Germline assignment: CDR1 GTSNPN and CDR2 SVGIG (reference sequence). The V gene lost 2 bases and the J gene lost 7 bases, with 12 bases spanning the gap. This CDR3 has 13 residues. CDR3 sequence: CAWSIGGLNTIYF. In DNA form, the CDR3 reads TGTGCCTGGAGTATCGGAGGTCTGAACACCATATATTTT.

The chain combines TRBV4-1 with TRBJ1-1; 9 bases are a match to TRBD1. The CDR3 contains 17 residues. V shed 3 bases, J shed 1 base, and the junction held 9 bases outside the gene matches. Germline V gene lookup returns CDR1 MGHRA and CDR2 YSYEKL. CDR3 coding DNA: TGCGCCAGCAGCCAGGACAGGGGCGGAGGTCCGAACACTGAAGCTTTCTTT. Its translation: CASSQDRGGGPNTEAFF.

CDR3 amino acids: CASSEAKTSGGIRETQYF. In nucleotides, the CDR3 is TGTGCCAGCAGTGAAGCCAAGACTAGCGGGGGGATTCGGGAGACCCAGTACTTC. The chain recombines TRBV2 with TRBJ2-5; 13 positions agree with TRBD2. J gave up 5 bases and V 0 bases, and 9 bases lay outside the gene matches. CDR3 size: 18 residues. Looked up from germline, CDR1 is SNHLY and CDR2 is FYNNEI.

This chain joins TRBV6-6 and TRBJ2-7; no clear D. CDR3 length equals 11 residues. Germline V CDR1 and CDR2: MNHNY, SVGAGI (reference sequence). The V end lost 4 bases, the J end lost 4 bases, and 5 bases lay between the germline ends. CDR3 sequence (DNA): TGTGCCAGCAGTTCGTATTACGAGCAGTACTTC. Translated, it gives CASSSYYEQYF.

The chain recombines TRBV7-6 with TRBJ2-7; TRBD2 matches 13 bases. Germline CDR1 reads SGHVS; CDR2 reads FNYEAQ. The CDR3 contains 16 residues. V trimming: 5 bases; J trimming: 1 base; junction bases outside the gene matches: 5. CDR3 protein: CASSRLTSGGSYEQYF. The CDR3 DNA sequence: TGTGCCAGCAGCCGCCTGACTAGCGGGGGGTCCTACGAGCAGTACTTC.

The rearrangement uses TRBV5-1 and TRBJ2-5, with 7 bases identical to TRBD1. V lost 2 bases and J lost 3; bases outside the gene matches: 4. The CDR3 is 14 amino acids. The V gene's germline CDR1 is SGHRS and CDR2 YFSETQ. The CDR3 region has the DNA TGCGCCAGCAGCTTCTCTACAGGGGAAGAGACCCAGTACTTC. It is translated as CASSFSTGEETQYF.

This chain connects TRBV19 to TRBJ2-7, with 11 bases matching TRBD1. The CDR3 loop spans 12 amino acids. Germline loops: CDR1 LNHDA, CDR2 SQIVND (reference sequence). J gave up 2 bases and V 10 bases, and 1 base lay outside the gene matches. CDR3 loop: CATGQGAYEQYF. CDR3 DNA sequence: TGTGCCACGGGACAGGGGGCCTACGAGCAGTACTTC.